One sample yielded the 3 T cell receptor beta chains listed below, sequenced in a study of cytomegalovirus exposure and HLA in healthy donors. PCR involved 60 Vbeta and 13 Jbeta primers. TCRdb's table, derived via immunoSEQ multiplex PCR, lists solely in-frame clones and lacks some. This sample yields about 120,000 clones, of which 60% to 85% are seen a single time; 2.7% belongs to the top ten. What was sequenced was PBMCs. The receptors were gathered from a middle-aged woman in good health and CMV-seropositive.

This clone was seen a handful of times. The gene calls are TRBV18 and TRBJ2-5; D uncertain. The CDR3 sequence is 14 residues long. V was clipped by 3 bases and J by 5 bases, with 13 bases between them. Germline V gives CDR1 KGHSH, CDR2 LQKENI. The CDR3 DNA follows: TGTGCCAGCTCACCCTCCTTTAGTAAGGAGACCCAGTACTTC. Protein sequence: CASSPSFSKETQYF.

The chain links TRBV19 to TRBJ1-2; a weak D match, TRBD1 (5 bases). Trimming cost V 3 bases and J 2 bases, with 10 bases left between them. CDR3 length equals 14 residues. Germline CDR1 is LNHDA and CDR2 is SQIVND (reference sequence). CDR3 DNA: TGTGCCAGTAGTATTGCAGGGAACAACTATGGCTACACCTTC. Protein: CASSIAGNNYGYTF.

In nucleotides, the CDR3 is TGTGCCAGCAGCCGACAGGGCAGCAATCAGCCCCAGCATTTT. It codes for CASSRQGSNQPQHF. The chain links TRBV5-4 to TRBJ1-5, with 7 nucleotides matching TRBD1. Germline V CDR1 and CDR2: SGHNT, YYREEE (reference sequence). The J segment lost 1 base and the V segment lost 4 bases, leaving 2 bases of the junction unmatched. CDR3 length: 14 amino acids.